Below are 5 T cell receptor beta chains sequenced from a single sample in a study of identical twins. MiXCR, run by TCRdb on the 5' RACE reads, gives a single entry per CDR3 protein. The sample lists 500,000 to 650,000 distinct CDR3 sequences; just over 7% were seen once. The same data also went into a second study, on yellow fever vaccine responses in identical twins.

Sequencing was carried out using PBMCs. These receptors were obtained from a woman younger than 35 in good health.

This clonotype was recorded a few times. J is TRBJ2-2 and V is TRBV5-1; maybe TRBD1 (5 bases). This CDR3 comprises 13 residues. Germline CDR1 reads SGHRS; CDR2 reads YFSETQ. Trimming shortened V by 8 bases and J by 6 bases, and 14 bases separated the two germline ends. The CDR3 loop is CASTQEYPGELFF. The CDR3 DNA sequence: TGCGCCAGTACACAGGAATACCCCGGGGAGCTGTTTTTT.

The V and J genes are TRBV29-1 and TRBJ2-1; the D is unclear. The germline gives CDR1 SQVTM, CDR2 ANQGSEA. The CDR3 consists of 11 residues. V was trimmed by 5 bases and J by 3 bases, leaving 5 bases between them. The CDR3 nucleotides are TGCAGCGTTCAGATCTACAATGAGCAGTTCTTC. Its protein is CSVQIYNEQFF.

The CDR3 protein is CASSPVYLVETQYF. In DNA, the CDR3 is TGTGCCAGCTCACCAGTTTACCTGGTGGAGACCCAGTACTTC. The rearrangement joins TRBV18 to TRBJ2-5; D is unresolved. Trimming removed 2 bases at V and 5 bases at J, with 12 bases between. This CDR3 has 14 amino acids. Per germline, CDR1 KGHSH and CDR2 LQKENI.

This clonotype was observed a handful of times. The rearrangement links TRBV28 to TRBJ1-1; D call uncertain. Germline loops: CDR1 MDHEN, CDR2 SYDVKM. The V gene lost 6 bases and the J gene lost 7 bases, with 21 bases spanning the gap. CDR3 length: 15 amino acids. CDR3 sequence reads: CASSMQRIGRGEAFF. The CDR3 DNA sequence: TGTGCCAGCAGCATGCAGAGGATCGGCCGGGGTGAAGCTTTCTTT. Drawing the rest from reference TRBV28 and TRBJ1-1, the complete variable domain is DVKVTQSSRYLVKRTGEKVFLECVQDMDHENMFWYRQDPGLGLRLIYFSYDVKMKEKGDIPEGYSVSREKKERFSLILESASTNQTSMYLCASSMQRIGRGEAFFGQGTRLTVV.

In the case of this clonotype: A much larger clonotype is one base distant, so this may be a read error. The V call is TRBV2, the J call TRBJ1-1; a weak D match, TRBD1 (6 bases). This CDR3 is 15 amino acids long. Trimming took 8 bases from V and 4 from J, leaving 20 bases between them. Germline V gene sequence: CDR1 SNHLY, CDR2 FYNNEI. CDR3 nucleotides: TGTGCCAGCCGTCCATCGTCAGGGGCAAGCACTGAAGCTTTCTTT. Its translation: CASRPSSGASTEAFF. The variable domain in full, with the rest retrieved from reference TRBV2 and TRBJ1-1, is EPEVTQTPSHQVTQMGQEVILRCVPISNHLYFYWYRQILGQKVEFLVSFYNNEISEKSEIFDDQFSVERPDGSNFTLKIRSTKLEDSAMYFCASRPSSGASTEAFFGQGTRLTVV.